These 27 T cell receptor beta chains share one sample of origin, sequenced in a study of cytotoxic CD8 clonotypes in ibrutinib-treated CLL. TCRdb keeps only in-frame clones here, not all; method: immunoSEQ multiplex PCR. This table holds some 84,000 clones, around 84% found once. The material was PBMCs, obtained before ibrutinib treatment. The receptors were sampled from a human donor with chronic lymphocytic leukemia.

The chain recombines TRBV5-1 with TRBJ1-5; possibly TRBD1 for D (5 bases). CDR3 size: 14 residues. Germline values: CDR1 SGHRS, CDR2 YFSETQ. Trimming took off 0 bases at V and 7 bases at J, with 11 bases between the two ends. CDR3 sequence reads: CASSLAGRGQPQHF. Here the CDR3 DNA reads TGCGCCAGCAGCTTGGCAGGGAGAGGACAGCCCCAGCATTTT.

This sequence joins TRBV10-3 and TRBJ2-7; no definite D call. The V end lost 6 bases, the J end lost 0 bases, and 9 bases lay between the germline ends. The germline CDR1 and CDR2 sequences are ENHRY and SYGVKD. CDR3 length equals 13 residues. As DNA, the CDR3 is TGTGCCATCAGCGGTGACAACTCCTACGAGCAGTACTTC. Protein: CAISGDNSYEQYF.

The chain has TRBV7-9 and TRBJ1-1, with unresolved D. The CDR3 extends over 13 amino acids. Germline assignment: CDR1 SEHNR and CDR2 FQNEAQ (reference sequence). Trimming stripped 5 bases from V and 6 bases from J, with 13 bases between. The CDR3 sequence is CASSAQVNSEAFF. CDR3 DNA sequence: TGTGCCAGCAGCGCCCAGGTTAACTCTGAAGCTTTCTTT.

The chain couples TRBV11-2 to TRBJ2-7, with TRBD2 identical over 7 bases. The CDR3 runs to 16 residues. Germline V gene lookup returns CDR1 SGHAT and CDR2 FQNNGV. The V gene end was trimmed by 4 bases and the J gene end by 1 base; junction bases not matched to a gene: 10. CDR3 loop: CASSSPNSGLSYEQYF. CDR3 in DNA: TGTGCCAGCAGCTCCCCGAATAGCGGGTTGTCCTACGAGCAGTACTTC.

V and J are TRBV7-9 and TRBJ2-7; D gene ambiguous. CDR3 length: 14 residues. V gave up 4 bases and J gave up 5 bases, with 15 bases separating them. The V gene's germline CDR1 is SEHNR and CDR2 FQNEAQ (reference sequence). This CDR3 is CASSYVPRENEQYF. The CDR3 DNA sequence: TGTGCCAGCAGCTACGTCCCCCGAGAGAACGAGCAGTACTTC.

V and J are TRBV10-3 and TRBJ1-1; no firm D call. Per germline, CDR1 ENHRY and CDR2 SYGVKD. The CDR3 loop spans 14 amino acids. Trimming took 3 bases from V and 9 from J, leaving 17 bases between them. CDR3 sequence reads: CAISERTGLEKAFF. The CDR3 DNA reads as TGTGCCATCAGTGAACGAACCGGACTAGAAAAAGCTTTCTTT.

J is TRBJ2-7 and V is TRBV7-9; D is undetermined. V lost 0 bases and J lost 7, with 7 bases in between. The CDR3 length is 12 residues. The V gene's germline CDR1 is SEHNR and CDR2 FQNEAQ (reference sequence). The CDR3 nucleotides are TGTGCCAGCAGCTTAGCGTCGGAGGAGCAGTACTTC. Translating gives CASSLASEEQYF.

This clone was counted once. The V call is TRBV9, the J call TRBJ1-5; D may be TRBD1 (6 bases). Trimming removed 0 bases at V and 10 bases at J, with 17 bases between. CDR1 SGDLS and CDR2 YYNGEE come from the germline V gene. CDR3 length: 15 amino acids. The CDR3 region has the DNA TGTGCCAGCAGCGTAGCAGGGGACCCCGGAGGACCCCAGCATTTT. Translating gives CASSVAGDPGGPQHF.

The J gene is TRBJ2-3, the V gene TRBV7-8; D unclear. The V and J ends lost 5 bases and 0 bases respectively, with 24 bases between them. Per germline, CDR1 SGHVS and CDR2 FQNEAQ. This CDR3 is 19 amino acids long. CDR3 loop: CASSPREKSSGGSTDTQYF. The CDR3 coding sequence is TGTGCCAGCAGCCCACGCGAAAAATCTAGTGGTGGTAGCACAGATACGCAGTATTTT. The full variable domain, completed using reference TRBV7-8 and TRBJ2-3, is GAGVSQSPRYKVAKRGQDVALRCDPISGHVSLFWYQQALGQGPEFLTYFQNEAQLDKSGLPSDRFFAERPEGSVSTLKIQRTQQEDSAVYLCASSPREKSSGGSTDTQYFGPGTRLTVL.

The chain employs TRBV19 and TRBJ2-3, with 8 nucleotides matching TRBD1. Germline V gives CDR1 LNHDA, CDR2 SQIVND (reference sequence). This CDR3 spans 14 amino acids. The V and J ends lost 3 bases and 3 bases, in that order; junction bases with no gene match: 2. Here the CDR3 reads CASSIDRGTDTQYF. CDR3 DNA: TGTGCCAGTAGTATCGACAGGGGTACAGATACGCAGTATTTT.

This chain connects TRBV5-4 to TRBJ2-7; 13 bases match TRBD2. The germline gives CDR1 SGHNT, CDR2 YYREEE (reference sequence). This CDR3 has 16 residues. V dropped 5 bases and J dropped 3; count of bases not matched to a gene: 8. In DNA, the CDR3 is TGTGCCAGCAGATCGGGACTAGCGGGACCAATCTACGAGCAGTACTTC. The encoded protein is CASRSGLAGPIYEQYF.

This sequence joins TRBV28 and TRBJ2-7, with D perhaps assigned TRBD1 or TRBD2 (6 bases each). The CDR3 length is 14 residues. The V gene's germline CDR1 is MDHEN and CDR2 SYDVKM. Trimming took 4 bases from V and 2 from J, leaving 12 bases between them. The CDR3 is CASSSRGVPYEQYF. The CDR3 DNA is TGTGCCAGCAGTTCGAGGGGGGTCCCCTACGAGCAGTACTTC. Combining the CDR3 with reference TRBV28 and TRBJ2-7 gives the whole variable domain DVKVTQSSRYLVKRTGEKVFLECVQDMDHENMFWYRQDPGLGLRLIYFSYDVKMKEKGDIPEGYSVSREKKERFSLILESASTNQTSMYLCASSSRGVPYEQYFGPGTRLTVT.

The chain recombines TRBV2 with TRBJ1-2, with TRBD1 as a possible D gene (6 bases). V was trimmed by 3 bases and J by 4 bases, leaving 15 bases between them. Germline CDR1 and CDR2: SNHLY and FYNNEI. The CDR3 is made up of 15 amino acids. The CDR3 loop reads CASSDRQAPPYGYTF. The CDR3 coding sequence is TGTGCCAGCAGTGACAGACAGGCCCCCCCCTATGGCTACACCTTC.

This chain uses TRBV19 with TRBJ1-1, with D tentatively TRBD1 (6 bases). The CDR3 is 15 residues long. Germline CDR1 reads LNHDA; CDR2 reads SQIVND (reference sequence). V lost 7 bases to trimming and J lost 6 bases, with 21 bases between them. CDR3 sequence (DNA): TGTGCCAGTACCCCCACCGGGGGGCGGTGGGCTGAAGCTTTCTTT. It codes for CASTPTGGRWAEAFF. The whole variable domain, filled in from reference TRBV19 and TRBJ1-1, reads DGGITQSPKYLFRKEGQNVTLSCEQNLNHDAMYWYRQDPGQGLRLIYYSQIVNDFQKGDIAEGYSVSREKKESFPLTVTSAQKNPTAFYLCASTPTGGRWAEAFFGQGTRLTVV.

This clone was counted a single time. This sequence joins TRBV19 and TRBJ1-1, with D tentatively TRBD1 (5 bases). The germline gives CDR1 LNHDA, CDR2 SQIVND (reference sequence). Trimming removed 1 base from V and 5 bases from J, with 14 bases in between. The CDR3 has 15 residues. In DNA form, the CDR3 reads TGTGCCAGTAGTATAGGTCTGGGGCCGGGTACTGAAGCTTTCTTT. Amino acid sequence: CASSIGLGPGTEAFF.

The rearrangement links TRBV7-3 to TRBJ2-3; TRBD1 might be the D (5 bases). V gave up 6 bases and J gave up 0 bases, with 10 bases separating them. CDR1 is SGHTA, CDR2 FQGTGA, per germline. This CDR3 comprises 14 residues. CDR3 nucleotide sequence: TGTGCCAGCAGGCCTCAGGGTAGCACAGATACGCAGTATTTT. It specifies CASRPQGSTDTQYF.

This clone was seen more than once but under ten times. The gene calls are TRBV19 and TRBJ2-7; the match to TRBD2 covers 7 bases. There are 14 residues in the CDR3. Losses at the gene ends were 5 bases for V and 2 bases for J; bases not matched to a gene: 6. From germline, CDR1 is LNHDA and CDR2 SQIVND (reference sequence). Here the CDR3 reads CASSSAGATYEQYF. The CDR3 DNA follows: TGTGCCAGTAGTTCCGCGGGAGCTACCTACGAGCAGTACTTC.

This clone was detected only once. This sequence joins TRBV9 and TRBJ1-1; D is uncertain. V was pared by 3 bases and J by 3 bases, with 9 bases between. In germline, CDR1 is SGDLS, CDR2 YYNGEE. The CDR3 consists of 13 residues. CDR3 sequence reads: CASSAVPDTEAFF. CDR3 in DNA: TGTGCCAGCAGCGCCGTTCCCGACACTGAAGCTTTCTTT. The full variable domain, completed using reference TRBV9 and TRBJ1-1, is DSGVTQTPKHLITATGQRVTLRCSPRSGDLSVYWYQQSLDQGLQFLIQYYNGEERAKGNILERFSAQQFPDLHSELNLSSLELGDSALYFCASSAVPDTEAFFGQGTRLTVV.

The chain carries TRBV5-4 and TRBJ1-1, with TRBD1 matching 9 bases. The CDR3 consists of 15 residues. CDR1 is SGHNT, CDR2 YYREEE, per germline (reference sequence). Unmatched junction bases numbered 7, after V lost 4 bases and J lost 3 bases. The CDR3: CASSTRDRVHTEAFF. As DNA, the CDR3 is TGTGCCAGCAGCACCCGGGACAGGGTTCACACTGAAGCTTTCTTT.

The CDR3 loop reads CASSLQGVTGELFF. CDR3 in DNA: TGTGCCAGCAGCTTACAGGGGGTGACCGGGGAGCTGTTTTTT. J is TRBJ2-2 and V is TRBV11-2; TRBD1 matches 7 bases. Germline loops: CDR1 SGHAT, CDR2 FQNNGV. With 2 bases clipped from V and 5 bases from J, the junction kept 2 bases outside the gene matches. The CDR3 totals 14 residues.

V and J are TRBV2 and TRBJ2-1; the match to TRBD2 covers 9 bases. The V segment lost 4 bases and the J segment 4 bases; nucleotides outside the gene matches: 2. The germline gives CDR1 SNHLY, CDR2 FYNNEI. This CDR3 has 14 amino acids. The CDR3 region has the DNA TGTGCCAGCAGTGGACTAGCGGAATACAATGAGCAGTTCTTC. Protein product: CASSGLAEYNEQFF. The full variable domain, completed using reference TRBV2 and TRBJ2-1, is EPEVTQTPSHQVTQMGQEVILRCVPISNHLYFYWYRQILGQKVEFLVSFYNNEISEKSEIFDDQFSVERPDGSNFTLKIRSTKLEDSAMYFCASSGLAEYNEQFFGPGTRLTVL.

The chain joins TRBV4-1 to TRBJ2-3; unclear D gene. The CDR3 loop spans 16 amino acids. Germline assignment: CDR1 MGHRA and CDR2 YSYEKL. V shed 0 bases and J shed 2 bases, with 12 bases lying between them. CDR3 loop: CASSQESQAVTDTQYF. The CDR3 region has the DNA TGCGCCAGCAGCCAAGAATCTCAGGCCGTCACAGATACGCAGTATTTT.

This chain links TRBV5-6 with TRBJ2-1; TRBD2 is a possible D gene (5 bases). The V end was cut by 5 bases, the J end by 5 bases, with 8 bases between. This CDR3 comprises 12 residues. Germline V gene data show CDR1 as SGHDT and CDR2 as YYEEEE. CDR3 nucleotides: TGTGCCAGCAGGTTGAGGGACAATGAGCAGTTCTTC. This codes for CASRLRDNEQFF.

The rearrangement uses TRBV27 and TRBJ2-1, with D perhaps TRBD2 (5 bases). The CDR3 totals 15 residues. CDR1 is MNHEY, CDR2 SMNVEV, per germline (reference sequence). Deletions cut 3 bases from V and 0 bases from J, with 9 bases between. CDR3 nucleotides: TGTGCCAGCAGTTTGACGGGGAGCTCCTACAATGAGCAGTTCTTC. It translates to CASSLTGSSYNEQFF.

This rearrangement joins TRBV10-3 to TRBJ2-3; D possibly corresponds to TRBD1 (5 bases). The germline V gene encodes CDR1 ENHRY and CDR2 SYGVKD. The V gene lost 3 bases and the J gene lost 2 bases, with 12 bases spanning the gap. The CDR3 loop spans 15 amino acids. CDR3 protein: CAISDRTGYTDTQYF. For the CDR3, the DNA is TGTGCCATCAGTGACAGAACAGGATACACAGATACGCAGTATTTT.

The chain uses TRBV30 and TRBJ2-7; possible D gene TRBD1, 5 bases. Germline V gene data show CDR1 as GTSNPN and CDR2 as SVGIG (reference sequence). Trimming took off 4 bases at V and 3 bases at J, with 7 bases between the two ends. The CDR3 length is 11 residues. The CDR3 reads CAWIDSYEQYF. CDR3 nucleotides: TGTGCCTGGATAGACAGCTACGAGCAGTACTTC.

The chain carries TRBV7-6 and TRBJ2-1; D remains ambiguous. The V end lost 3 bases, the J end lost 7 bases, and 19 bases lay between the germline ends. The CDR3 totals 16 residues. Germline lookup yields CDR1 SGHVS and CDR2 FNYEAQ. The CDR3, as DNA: TGTGCCAGCAGCTTTATAACGGTTGGGCTGGGGAATGAGCAGTTCTTC. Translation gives CASSFITVGLGNEQFF.